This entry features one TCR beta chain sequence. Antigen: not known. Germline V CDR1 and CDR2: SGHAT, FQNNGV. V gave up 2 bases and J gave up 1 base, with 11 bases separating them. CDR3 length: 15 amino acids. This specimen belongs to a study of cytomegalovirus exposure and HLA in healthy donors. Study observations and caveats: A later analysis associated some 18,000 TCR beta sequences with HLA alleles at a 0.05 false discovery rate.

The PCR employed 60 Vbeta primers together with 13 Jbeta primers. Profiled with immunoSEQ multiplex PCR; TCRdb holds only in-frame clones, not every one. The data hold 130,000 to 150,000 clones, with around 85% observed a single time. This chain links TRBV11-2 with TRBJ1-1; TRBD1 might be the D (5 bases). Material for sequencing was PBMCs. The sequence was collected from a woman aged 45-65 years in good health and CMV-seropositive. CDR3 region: CASSLIFGGNTEAFF. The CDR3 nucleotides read TGTGCCAGCAGCTTAATCTTCGGGGGGAACACTGAAGCTTTCTTT.